This T cell receptor (beta chain) was documented in a study of blood T cell repertoires in COVID-19. About the study: The study drew acute and convalescent COVID-19 samples from the United States, Italy and Spain. T cells, B-cell-depleted T cells, or PBMCs supplied cDNA or gDNA.

The V gene's germline CDR1 is MDHEN and CDR2 SYDVKM. The CDR3 runs to 15 residues. V dropped 10 bases and J dropped 0; count of bases not matched to a gene: 7. Original handling: By means of reference gene primer amplification, nucleated cell counts were estimated. Sequencing used immunoSEQ multiplex PCR; TCRdb keeps in-frame clones, though not all of them. The D gene and trimming were derived from the DNA, and the V and J assignments and clone size from that table. Among 110,000 to 150,000 clones listed, more than 80% were seen once. The sample holds one count of this clone. The chain couples TRBV28 to TRBJ2-4, with 9 bases identical to TRBD2. Material: peripheral blood. The TCR sequence derives from a woman aged 55-69 years with active COVID-19. The CDR3 sequence: CATNLAGLAKNIQYF. The CDR3 nucleotides are TGTGCCACCAATCTAGCGGGACTAGCCAAAAACATTCAGTACTTC.